This T cell receptor (beta chain) was obtained from a study of a mutant IDH1 vaccine in newly diagnosed glioma. Study outcomes and limitations: Roughly 93% of patients showed vaccine-induced immune responses across multiple MHC alleles.

CDR3 size: 17 residues. Trimming cost V 4 bases and J 6 bases, with 22 bases left between them. Note on this clone: Its cognate antigen is unknown.

Time point indicated: week 11, during vaccination. The content of each vaccine dose was 300 ug of mutant IDH1 20-mer peptide, and topical imiquimod accompanied it. Generated by immunoSEQ multiplex PCR, the TCRdb table keeps only in-frame clones and is missing some. The sample has around 57,000 clones, over 75% seen once. The material sequenced was PBMCs, taken from a glioma patient whose treatment included an IDH1 peptide vaccine. This clonotype originated in a man aged 35 to 55 with glioma. V and J are TRBV5-3 and TRBJ1-4; D is perhaps TRBD1 (5 bases). TRBV5-3 is assigned to the ORF class and has an uncertain function. The CDR3 protein is CARSLKLTGGWDEKLFF. The CDR3, as DNA: TGTGCCAGAAGCCTAAAGCTAACAGGTGGGTGGGATGAAAAACTGTTTTTT.